This TCR beta chain was found in a study of CXCR3-negative and CXCR3-positive naive CD8 T cells (dated by TCRdb to about 2019). Background on the whole study: In total, approximately 150 million TRB reads were obtained, corresponding to roughly 1.5 +/- 0.3 million reads per library. Diversity and physicochemical repertoire analyses covered approximately 10 donors pooled from two independent experiments. For the TRBV-TRBJ cluster analysis, the naive subsets came from 5 or 6 donors, while the memory cells came from 3 donors. Overall results and qualifications from the work: Comparably high repertoire diversity was found in both naive subsets, whereas much lower repertoire diversity was found in memory CD8+ T cells. Because surface CD5, which is linked to self-reactivity in mice, was comparable between the naive subsets, TCR interaction strength was also inferred from the physicochemical properties of TRB CDR3s. Freshly isolated PBMCs were used for most assays because CXCR3 expression went down partially after cryopreservation. Naive CXCR3-negative and CXCR3-positive cells from the same donor showed similar TRBV-TRBJ usage, whereas memory cells showed distinct patterns.

For each CD8+ T cell subset, flow sorting was done in triplicate, and a few hundred thousand cells per subset went directly into RLT lysis buffer. Using standard density gradient centrifugation, peripheral blood mononuclear cells were isolated from buffy coats. An RNeasy Mini Kit was used to extract total RNA from the sorted cells. The data were produced on a NextSeq 550. The Human TCR Profiling Kit (MiLaboratory) was used to prepare UMI-labeled 5' RACE TRB cDNA libraries. The full amount of extracted RNA was used for cDNA synthesis, and the full amount of resulting cDNA was used for PCR amplification. Libraries were prepared in parallel using an identical number of PCR cycles. On the authors' methods: With a requirement of at least two reads per UMI, MIGEC and MiXCR extracted about 57,000 +/- 9,900 unique UMI-labeled TRB cDNA molecules per library. On average, each library contained roughly 40,000 +/- 10,000 functional in-frame TRB CDR3 nucleotide clonotypes without stop codons. After downsampling to 5000 UMI-labeled TRB molecules per sample, diversity metrics, including normalized Shannon-Wiener and Chao1, were computed in VDJtools. VDJtools computed clonotype-size-weighted physicochemical properties of the central five CDR3 residues: interaction energy, strength, volume and Kidera factor 4. TCRdb reprocessed the reads, so every CDR3 protein sequence counts as one entry and DNA is not shown. These V and J calls rely on TCRdb rather than the paper's analysis. The sample has 45,000 to 70,000 distinct CDR3 sequences on record. The ten biggest clones cover roughly 19% of the sample.

The CDR3 sequence holds 15 residues, the cysteine and phenylalanine included. No nucleotide data were recorded. With respect to this clonotype: Its antigen remains undetermined.

This clonotype originated in a human donor in good health. Some clones in this sample may be carry-over from other donors' samples. The specimen sequenced was memory CD8+ T cells from blood. The cell subset or site label for this specimen denotes: conventional CD8+ memory T cells (TMEM), sorted as controls. Recombination linked TRBV12-3 or TRBV12-4 to TRBJ2-1; TCRdb's D gene call, TRBD1, goes unchecked for lack of DNA. The CDR3 corresponds to CASSPRDRVGNEQFF.